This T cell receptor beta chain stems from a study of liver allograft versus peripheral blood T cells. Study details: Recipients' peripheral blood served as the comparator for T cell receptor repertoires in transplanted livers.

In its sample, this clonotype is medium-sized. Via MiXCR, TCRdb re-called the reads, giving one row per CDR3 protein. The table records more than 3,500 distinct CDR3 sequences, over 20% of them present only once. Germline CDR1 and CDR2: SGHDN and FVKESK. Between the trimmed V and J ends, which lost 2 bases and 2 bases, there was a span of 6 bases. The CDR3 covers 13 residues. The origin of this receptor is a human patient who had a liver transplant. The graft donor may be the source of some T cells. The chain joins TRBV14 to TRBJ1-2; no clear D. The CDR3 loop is CASSQTRNYGYTF. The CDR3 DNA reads TGTGCCAGCAGCCAAACACGGAACTATGGCTACACCTTC.